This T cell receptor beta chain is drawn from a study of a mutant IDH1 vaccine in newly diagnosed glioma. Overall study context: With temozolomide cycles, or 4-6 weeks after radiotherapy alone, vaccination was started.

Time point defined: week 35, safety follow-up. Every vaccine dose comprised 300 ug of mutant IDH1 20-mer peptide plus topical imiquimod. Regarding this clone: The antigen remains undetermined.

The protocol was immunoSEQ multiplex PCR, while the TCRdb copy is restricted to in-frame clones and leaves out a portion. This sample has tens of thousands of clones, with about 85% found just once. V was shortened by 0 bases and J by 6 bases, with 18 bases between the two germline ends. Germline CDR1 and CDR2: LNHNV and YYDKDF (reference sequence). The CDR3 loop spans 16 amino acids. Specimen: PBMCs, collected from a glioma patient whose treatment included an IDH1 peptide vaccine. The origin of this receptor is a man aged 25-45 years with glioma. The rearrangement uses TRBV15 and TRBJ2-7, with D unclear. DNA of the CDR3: TGTGCCACCAGCAGAGATGGCCCTAGGTTGGGTCCCGAGCAGTACTTC. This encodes CATSRDGPRLGPEQYF.